These T cell receptor beta chains were read from a single sample in a study of blood T cell repertoires in COVID-19. Generated by immunoSEQ multiplex PCR, the TCRdb table keeps only in-frame clones and is missing some. The sample includes approximately 200,000 clones, about 83% of them seen just once. The sample taken for sequencing was PBMCs or T cells enriched from blood (not recorded which). The receptor source for this set is a woman aged 25 to 39 who had recovered from COVID-19. CDR3s include the opening cysteine and the closing phenylalanine or tryptophan. The D gene is left open where the match is weak. Clone size is not always given. Where it is, it says once, few, many or a class for expanded clones.

d_gene,abundance,v_gene,j_gene,CDR3aa,CDR3nt
-,-,TRBV2,TRBJ2-2,CASCRGAGTGELFF,TGTGCCAGCTGCAGGGGCGCGGGCACCGGGGAGCTGTTTTTT
-,-,TRBV9,TRBJ2-1,CASSVEGMEGNEQFF,TGTGCCAGCAGCGTAGAAGGTATGGAGGGCAATGAGCAGTTCTTC
-,-,TRBV7-9,TRBJ1-1,CASSSLTEMNTEAFF,TGTGCCAGCAGCAGCTTGACAGAAATGAACACTGAAGCTTTCTTT
-,-,TRBV28,TRBJ1-2,CASSLDSLYGYTF,TGTGCCAGCAGTCTAGACAGCCTCTATGGCTACACCTTC
TRBD1,-,TRBV2,TRBJ1-5,CASLRDRGNQPQHF,TGTGCCAGCCTCCGGGACAGGGGGAATCAGCCCCAGCATTTT
-,-,TRBV28,TRBJ1-4,CASSLIATNEKLFF,TGTGCCAGCAGCCTAATCGCAACTAATGAAAAACTGTTTTTT
-,-,TRBV2,TRBJ2-3,CASSAAQGRTDTQYF,TGTGCCAGCAGTGCCGCCCAGGGGAGAACAGATACGCAGTATTTT
TRBD1,-,TRBV27,TRBJ1-4,CASSPRTGIEKLFF,TGTGCCAGCAGTCCTCGGACAGGGATTGAAAAACTGTTTTTT
-,once,TRBV6-5,TRBJ1-1,CASSYRVNTEAFF,TGTGCCAGCAGTTACCGGGTGAACACTGAAGCTTTCTTT
-,-,TRBV21-1,TRBJ1-3,CASSKVFCSPQGRKIHTIYF,TGTGCCAGCAGCAAAGTTTTTTGTAGCCCACAGGGGAGAAAGATACACACCATATATTTT
TRBD2,-,TRBV27,TRBJ2-2,CASSWGGAAGELFF,TGTGCCAGCAGTTGGGGAGGGGCGGCCGGGGAGCTGTTTTTT
TRBD2,-,TRBV2,TRBJ2-2,CASPKGGSAGELFF,TGTGCCAGCCCAAAGGGAGGGAGTGCCGGGGAGCTGTTTTTT
-,-,TRBV10-2,TRBJ1-3,CASSEAGSGNTIYF,TGCGCCAGCAGTGAGGCGGGCTCTGGAAACACCATATATTTT
TRBD1,-,TRBV29-1,TRBJ1-1,CSVETGGQLGEAFF,TGCAGCGTTGAGACTGGGGGACAGCTGGGCGAAGCTTTCTTT
-,once,TRBV5-4,TRBJ2-5,CASSLDREETQYF,TGTGCCAGCAGCCTGGACAGAGAAGAGACCCAGTACTTC
TRBD2,-,TRBV28,TRBJ2-5,CASSDSGRKGQETQYF,TGTGCCAGCAGTGATAGCGGGAGAAAGGGGCAAGAGACCCAGTACTTC
-,-,TRBV10-3,TRBJ2-7,CAIDDSSSYEQYF,TGTGCCATCGACGACAGTAGCTCCTACGAGCAGTACTTC
-,-,TRBV28,TRBJ2-3,CASSLRFRELPSTDTQYF,TGTGCCAGCAGTTTACGGTTCCGGGAGCTCCCTAGCACAGATACGCAGTATTTT
TRBD1,-,TRBV3-1/TRBV3-2,TRBJ2-7,CASSHLDRGYEQYF,TGTGCCAGCAGCCACCTAGACAGGGGGTACGAGCAGTACTTC
TRBD1,-,TRBV7-9,TRBJ2-6,CASSLETGGFSGANVLTF,TGTGCCAGCAGCTTAGAGACAGGGGGTTTCTCTGGGGCCAACGTCCTGACTTTC
-,-,TRBV25-1,TRBJ1-1,CATTTGINTEAFF,TGTGCCACCACGACAGGAATAAACACTGAAGCTTTCTTT
TRBD1,-,TRBV9,TRBJ1-5,CASSAEGQLNQPQHF,TGTGCCAGCAGCGCAGAGGGACAGCTCAATCAGCCCCAGCATTTT
TRBD2,-,TRBV7-9,TRBJ2-5,CASSLRLAETQYF,TGTGCCAGCAGCTTACGACTAGCAGAGACCCAGTACTTC
TRBD1,once,TRBV4-1,TRBJ2-7,CASSQGFRGQGAYEQYF,TGCGCCAGCAGCCAAGGTTTCAGGGGACAGGGGGCCTACGAGCAGTACTTC
-,once,TRBV3-1/TRBV3-2,TRBJ1-2,CASSQETAVYGYTF,TGTGCCAGCAGCCAAGAGACAGCCGTCTATGGCTACACCTTC
-,once,TRBV20-1,TRBJ2-3,CSASSGLRGENTDTQYF,TGCAGTGCTAGTTCCGGGTTAAGGGGTGAGAACACAGATACGCAGTATTTT
-,-,TRBV7-2,TRBJ1-2,CASSLNYGYTF,TGTGCCAGCAGCCTCAACTATGGCTACACCTTC
-,-,TRBV11-2,TRBJ1-3,CASSYHGGPGNTIYF,TGTGCCAGCAGCTACCACGGGGGGCCCGGAAACACCATATATTTT
-,-,TRBV2,TRBJ2-7,CASSDRSQGLEQYF,TGTGCCAGCAGTGACAGAAGCCAGGGTCTTGAGCAGTACTTC
-,once,TRBV5-1,TRBJ1-1,CASSLAGMMNTEAFF,TGCGCCAGCAGCTTGGCCGGTATGATGAACACTGAAGCTTTCTTT
TRBD1,-,TRBV12-3/TRBV12-4,TRBJ2-7,CASVDRGVGYPYF,TGTGCCAGTGTGGACAGGGGGGTCGGGTATCCGTACTTC
TRBD1,once,TRBV27,TRBJ2-7,CASSFGQGGAYEQYF,TGTGCCAGCAGTTTCGGACAGGGGGGCGCATATGAGCAGTACTTC
-,-,TRBV29-1,TRBJ1-1,CSVEIRGNTEAFF,TGCAGCGTCGAGATCCGGGGGAACACTGAAGCTTTCTTT
TRBD2,-,TRBV6-4,TRBJ2-1,CASAANGRASGHPYNEQFF,TGTGCCTCAGCAGCAAACGGGAGGGCCAGCGGACACCCATACAATGAGCAGTTCTTC
TRBD2,-,TRBV27,TRBJ2-3,CASSGGLAGFTDTQYF,TGTGCCAGCAGTGGAGGACTAGCGGGATTCACAGATACGCAGTATTTT
-,once,TRBV28,TRBJ1-2,CASSSGGAGLYGYTF,TGTGCCAGCAGTTCCGGAGGGGCTGGGCTCTATGGCTACACCTTC
TRBD2,-,TRBV5-4,TRBJ2-7,CASSLAGTSGNYEQYF,TGTGCCAGCAGCTTGGCCGGGACTAGCGGTAACTACGAGCAGTACTTC
-,-,TRBV28,TRBJ2-7,CASRIGGGTYEQYF,TGTGCCAGCAGGATCGGAGGAGGAACCTACGAGCAGTACTTC
-,-,TRBV4-1,TRBJ2-7,CASSQDSQGQRAYEQYF,TGCGCCAGCAGCCAAGATTCCCAGGGGCAGCGCGCCTACGAGCAGTACTTC
-,-,TRBV11-2,TRBJ1-2,CASSLRQKLGYTF,TGTGCCAGCAGCTTACGACAGAAGCTCGGCTACACCTTC
TRBD1,-,TRBV28,TRBJ1-6,CASRPGGSGYNSPLHF,TGTGCCAGCAGGCCAGGGGGCTCTGGCTACAATTCACCCCTCCACTTT
-,large,TRBV27,TRBJ2-1,CASSLSTGPNEQFF,TGTGCCAGCAGTTTGAGTACAGGGCCGAATGAGCAGTTCTTC
TRBD1,-,TRBV11-2,TRBJ1-2,CASSSDRGEYGYTF,TGTGCCAGCAGCTCGGACAGGGGGGAATATGGCTACACCTTC
-,-,TRBV6-5,TRBJ2-1,CASSYSKTYNEQFF,TGTGCCAGCAGTTACTCGAAAACTTACAATGAGCAGTTCTTC
TRBD1,-,TRBV18,TRBJ2-7,CASSPTQGATYEQYF,TGTGCCAGCTCACCTACCCAGGGGGCTACCTACGAGCAGTACTTC
-,-,TRBV5-4,TRBJ2-3,CASSSREGTDTQYF,TGTGCCAGCAGTTCCAGGGAGGGCACAGATACGCAGTATTTT